This T cell receptor beta chain was documented in a study of cytomegalovirus exposure and HLA in healthy donors. V was clipped by 8 bases and J by 3 bases; unmatched bases: 15. From germline, CDR1 is SEHNR and CDR2 FQNEAQ (reference sequence). This CDR3 has 17 residues. This table comes from immunoSEQ multiplex PCR, and its TCRdb copy is limited to in-frame clones, with some not included. The table includes under 85,000 clones, approximately 95% detected once. The table lists this clone with a few counts. The sequence was obtained from a woman aged 18 to 35 in good health and CMV-seropositive. V usage is TRBV7-9 and J usage is TRBJ1-5, with 8 bases that match TRBD1. Sequencing was performed on PBMCs. In DNA, the CDR3 is TGTGCCAGCGAAGTCGGGTCGGACAGGGACCACAATCAGCCCCAGCATTTT. Translation: CASEVGSDRDHNQPQHF.